Shown below are 11 T cell receptor beta chains from a single sample sequenced in a study of cytomegalovirus exposure and HLA in healthy donors. The PCR contained 60 Vbeta and 13 Jbeta primers. TCRdb's copy holds only in-frame clones and misses some; the assay was immunoSEQ multiplex PCR. The table includes about 160,000 clones, approximately 80% detected once. Material for sequencing was PBMCs. Every receptor here comes from a man aged 25-40 years in good health and CMV-seropositive.

Regarding this clone: This specimen includes other DNA sequences encoding the same CDR3. The genes are TRBV19 and TRBJ2-3, with unresolved D. V shed 3 bases and J shed 2 bases, with 9 bases lying between them. The CDR3 is 14 amino acids. From germline, CDR1 is LNHDA and CDR2 SQIVND (reference sequence). The DNA of the CDR3 is TGTGCCAGTAGTATCAGACAAAACACAGATACGCAGTATTTT. This gives the protein CASSIRQNTDTQYF.

This chain joins TRBV5-4 and TRBJ2-7; 15 bases are a match to TRBD2. The germline V gene has CDR1 SGHNT and CDR2 YYREEE (reference sequence). The CDR3 consists of 15 residues. V shed 4 bases and J 5 bases; nucleotides not matched to a gene: 4. The CDR3 here is CASSHRTSGGDEQYF. CDR3 nucleotide sequence: TGTGCCAGCAGCCATCGGACTAGCGGGGGGGACGAGCAGTACTTC.

In its sample, this clone was seen a few times. DNA of the CDR3: TGTGCCAGCAGTAGGGGACAACGGAGGAATGAGCAGTTCTTC. Protein sequence: CASSRGQRRNEQFF. The chain links TRBV6-5 to TRBJ2-1, with D perhaps matching TRBD1 (6 bases). V was shortened by 5 bases and J by 7 bases, with 15 bases between the two germline ends. Germline V gene data show CDR1 as MNHEY and CDR2 as SVGAGI. The CDR3 runs 14 residues.

The chain recombines TRBV10-3 with TRBJ2-1, with TRBD2 matching 13 bases. The germline CDR1 and CDR2 sequences are ENHRY and SYGVKD. J lost 3 bases, V lost 0 bases, and 2 bases had no gene match. The CDR3 totals 17 residues. The CDR3 DNA reads as TGTGCCATCAGTGAGTCGGGACTAGCGGGGCGCTACAATGAGCAGTTCTTC. Its protein is CAISESGLAGRYNEQFF.

This sequence joins TRBV5-1 and TRBJ2-3, with TRBD2 matching over 7 bases. The germline gives CDR1 SGHRS, CDR2 YFSETQ. V shed 4 bases and J 0 bases; nucleotides not matched to a gene: 5. The CDR3 is 15 residues long. This chain's CDR3 is CASSELASSTDTQYF. CDR3 in DNA: TGCGCCAGCAGCGAACTAGCGTCTAGCACAGATACGCAGTATTTT.

This sequence joins TRBV6-1 and TRBJ1-5; D is uncertain. This CDR3 spans 13 amino acids. The germline gives CDR1 MNHNS, CDR2 SASEGT. The V end was cut by 3 bases, the J end by 5 bases, with 8 bases between. In DNA form, the CDR3 reads TGTGCCAGCAGTGAGTACGGTGATCAGCCCCAGCATTTT. Protein sequence: CASSEYGDQPQHF.

The chain uses TRBV6-1 and TRBJ2-5; 12 nucleotides agree with TRBD2. Germline V gives CDR1 MNHNS, CDR2 SASEGT. V dropped 2 bases and J dropped 5; count of bases not matched to a gene: 6. The CDR3 contains 16 residues. The CDR3 loop reads CASSEMLAGGRETQYF. CDR3 bases: TGTGCCAGCAGTGAAATGCTAGCGGGGGGGCGGGAGACCCAGTACTTC.

This clone was observed a single time. This chain connects TRBV7-2 to TRBJ2-3, with a possible D match to TRBD2 (5 bases). The CDR3 covers 16 residues. V was shortened by 5 bases and J by 0 bases, with 15 bases between the two germline ends. Germline CDR1 reads SGHTA; CDR2 reads FQGNSA. CDR3 DNA sequence: TGTGCCAGCAGCGGAGGACCCTTGTCTAGCACAGATACGCAGTATTTT. Protein sequence: CASSGGPLSSTDTQYF.

V and J are TRBV4-1 and TRBJ2-1; 8 bases agree with TRBD2. Germline V gene sequence: CDR1 MGHRA, CDR2 YSYEKL. There are 16 residues in the CDR3. After removal of 3 bases from V and 9 bases from J, the junction contained 13 bases not matched to a gene. This CDR3 reads CASSQARGGVGGEQFF. The CDR3 nucleotides are TGCGCCAGCAGCCAGGCTCGGGGGGGCGTTGGCGGTGAGCAGTTCTTC.

The rearrangement links TRBV7-3 to TRBJ1-1, with a weak D call TRBD1 (6 bases). The CDR3 has 19 residues. CDR1 and CDR2 from the germline V gene are SGHTA and FQGTGA. V was cut by 4 bases and J by 4 bases, with 28 bases left in between. The CDR3 loop reads CASSSPPAPPDSNSTEAFF. For the CDR3, the DNA is TGTGCCAGCAGCTCCCCCCCCGCGCCCCCGGACAGCAATTCCACTGAAGCTTTCTTT.

This clone was counted only a few times. The rearrangement uses TRBV29-1 and TRBJ2-3; possible D gene TRBD2, 6 bases. Germline V gives CDR1 SQVTM, CDR2 ANQGSEA. The CDR3 extends over 16 amino acids. V was trimmed by 4 bases and J by 2 bases, leaving 19 bases between them. In DNA form, the CDR3 reads TGCAGCGTTGTTGCGGGGCCTTCTTCAGCCACAGATACGCAGTATTTT. This sequence encodes CSVVAGPSSATDTQYF.